Shown below are 9 T cell receptor beta chains from a single sample sequenced in a study of a mutant IDH1 vaccine in newly diagnosed glioma. Time point in this sample: week 5, during vaccination. A 20-mer mutant IDH1 peptide at 300 ug was injected subcutaneously with topical imiquimod. No antigen is known for these receptors. Method: immunoSEQ multiplex PCR; TCRdb's copy keeps in-frame clones and lacks some. The sample consists of roughly 72,000 clones, about 91% of them appearing once. Specimen: PBMCs, collected from a glioma patient whose treatment included an IDH1 peptide vaccine. These receptors all come from a woman aged 45 to 65 with glioma.

The chain joins TRBV5-4 to TRBJ2-5, with D perhaps matching TRBD1 (7 bases). This CDR3 is built from 14 residues. CDR1 is SGHNT, CDR2 YYREEE, per germline (reference sequence). Trimming cost V 4 bases and J 2 bases, with 12 bases left between them. CDR3 nucleotide sequence: TGTGCCAGCAGCCGGGGGACAGCACAAGAGACCCAGTACTTC. It specifies CASSRGTAQETQYF.

The V and J genes are TRBV18 and TRBJ1-1; D gene unclear. CDR1 and CDR2 (germline): KGHSH, LQKENI. Trimming removed 5 bases at V and 0 bases at J, with 7 bases between. This CDR3 region has 13 residues. CDR3 amino acids: CASSGRMNTEAFF. The CDR3 DNA reads TGTGCCAGCTCAGGACGGATGAACACTGAAGCTTTCTTT.

The chain employs TRBV20-1 and TRBJ2-1, with a weak D call TRBD2 (6 bases). CDR3 length: 11 residues. Germline assignment: CDR1 DFQATT and CDR2 SNEGSKA (reference sequence). Trimming took 6 bases from V and 8 from J, leaving 11 bases between them. CDR3 residues: CSARGYHEQFF. CDR3 sequence (DNA): TGCAGTGCCCGGGGGTATCATGAGCAGTTCTTC.

V is TRBV7-2 and J is TRBJ2-4; 7 nucleotides match TRBD1. The CDR3 extends over 17 amino acids. V shed 2 bases, J shed 1 base, and the junction held 8 bases outside the gene matches. Per the germline V gene, CDR1 is SGHTA and CDR2 is FQGNSA. DNA for the CDR3: TGTGCCAGCAGCTTAACGACAGGGAGAGCGGCCAAAAACATTCAGTACTTC. As protein: CASSLTTGRAAKNIQYF. Filled out from reference TRBV7-2 and TRBJ2-4, the complete variable domain reads GAGVSQSPSNKVTEKGKDVELRCDPISGHTALYWYRQSLGQGLEFLIYFQGNSAPDKSGLPSDRFSAERTGGSVSTLTIQRTQQEDSAVYLCASSLTTGRAAKNIQYFGAGTRLSVL.

The chain has TRBV4-1 and TRBJ2-1, with 8 bases that match TRBD1. CDR1 is MGHRA, CDR2 YSYEKL, per germline. V dropped 5 bases and J dropped 4; count of bases not matched to a gene: 7. The CDR3 length is 15 residues. The CDR3 region has the DNA TGCGCCAGCAGCACTGTCGACAGGGGTTACAATGAGCAGTTCTTC. Its protein is CASSTVDRGYNEQFF.

This chain links TRBV27 with TRBJ2-1, with 11 bases matching TRBD2. Germline loops: CDR1 MNHEY, CDR2 SMNVEV (reference sequence). With 5 bases clipped from V and 2 bases from J, the junction kept 5 bases outside the gene matches. There are 16 residues in the CDR3. CDR3 coding DNA: TGTGCCAGCAGTCGTCTAGCGGGAGGAACCTACAATGAGCAGTTCTTC. Residues: CASSRLAGGTYNEQFF.

J is TRBJ1-1 and V is TRBV7-9; the D gene is possibly TRBD1 (5 bases). Deletions cut 3 bases from V and 5 bases from J, with 10 bases between. Per germline, CDR1 SEHNR and CDR2 FQNEAQ (reference sequence). The CDR3 consists of 13 residues. The CDR3 nucleotides are TGTGCCAGCAGCTTGTGGGAGGGGACTGAAGCTTTCTTT. Protein: CASSLWEGTEAFF.

The chain recombines TRBV7-2 with TRBJ2-1, with TRBD1 as a possible D gene (5 bases). This CDR3 comprises 19 residues. Germline V gives CDR1 SGHTA, CDR2 FQGNSA. Trimming took 5 bases from V and 8 from J, leaving 31 bases between them. CDR3 protein: CASSHKSLRTEGVRDEQFF. DNA for the CDR3: TGTGCCAGCAGCCATAAATCACTGAGGACGGAAGGGGTAAGGGATGAGCAGTTCTTC.

In nucleotides, the CDR3 is TGTGCCAGCAAATTACAGGGGAGCTCCTACAATGAGCAGTTCTTC. The encoded protein is CASKLQGSSYNEQFF. The J gene is TRBJ2-1, the V gene TRBV11-2; 7 positions agree with TRBD1. The CDR3 runs 15 residues. The trim removed 7 bases at V and 0 bases at J, leaving 6 bases unmatched. The V gene's germline CDR1 is SGHAT and CDR2 FQNNGV.